This passage covers 16 T cell receptor beta chains from one sample sequenced in a study of CD8 T cells in Susac syndrome. RNA in amounts of about 0.5 to 1 ug was reverse transcribed with random hexamers. A single record per CDR3 protein comes from TCRdb applying MiXCR to the immunoSEQ multiplex PCR reads. The sample records about 140,000 distinct CDR3 sequences, roughly 94% being singletons. Specimen: CD4+ T cells from PBMCs. The receptors come from a human donor in good health.

The chain joins TRBV20-1 to TRBJ2-7, with 12 nucleotides matching TRBD2. CDR1 and CDR2 from the germline V gene are DFQATT and SNEGSKA (reference sequence). Trimming removed 6 bases from V and 0 bases from J; junction bases left unmatched: 6. The CDR3 spans 15 residues. CDR3 protein: CSAPGLAGLSYEQYF. The CDR3 bases are TGCAGTGCCCCGGGACTAGCGGGCCTCTCCTACGAGCAGTACTTC.

This clonotype was detected once. V gene TRBV2 combines with J gene TRBJ2-7; a weak D match, TRBD2 (6 bases). Germline-derived CDR1 and CDR2 are SNHLY and FYNNEI. The CDR3 spans 13 residues. DNA of the CDR3: TGTGCTTCGAATCGCGGGATGGGCTACGAGCAGTACTTC. Its protein product is CASNRGMGYEQYF.

The rearrangement links TRBV27 to TRBJ1-1; D unresolved. Germline lookup yields CDR1 MNHEY and CDR2 SMNVEV (reference sequence). This CDR3 contains 14 residues. V lost 3 bases, J lost 1 base, and 9 bases lay in between. DNA of the CDR3: TGTGCCAGCAGTTTTTTGGGGAGGAACACTGAAGCTTTCTTT. As protein: CASSFLGRNTEAFF.

The genes are TRBV7-2 and TRBJ1-1; D call uncertain. Trimming took off 4 bases at V and 8 bases at J, with 8 bases between the two ends. The CDR3 is made up of 11 amino acids. Germline CDR1 SGHTA, CDR2 FQGNSA. CDR3: CASSSLIEAFF. The CDR3 DNA reads as TGTGCCAGCAGCTCCCTCATCGAAGCTTTCTTT. Variable domain in full (rest from reference TRBV7-2 and TRBJ1-1): GAGVSQSPSNKVTEKGKDVELRCDPISGHTALYWYRQSLGQGLEFLIYFQGNSAPDKSGLPSDRFSAERTGGSVSTLTIQRTQQEDSAVYLCASSSLIEAFFGQGTRLTVV.

CDR3 residues: CASRKPGGSGYTF. The CDR3 DNA is TGTGCCAGCAGAAAACCGGGAGGATCGGGCTACACCTTC. V gene TRBV6-5 combines with J gene TRBJ1-2; D is uncertain. Germline loops: CDR1 MNHEY, CDR2 SVGAGI. The V end lost 6 bases, the J end lost 8 bases, and 16 bases lay between the germline ends. CDR3 length equals 13 residues.

The genes are TRBV18 and TRBJ2-1; 9 nucleotides align to TRBD2. The V and J ends lost 2 bases and 3 bases, in that order; junction bases with no gene match: 5. This CDR3 is built from 16 residues. From germline, CDR1 is KGHSH and CDR2 LQKENI. The CDR3 is CASSPGLAGLYNEQFF. CDR3 nucleotide sequence: TGTGCCAGCTCACCAGGCCTAGCGGGACTCTACAATGAGCAGTTCTTC.

The chain recombines TRBV3-1 with TRBJ2-3, with TRBD2 identical over 9 bases. Germline values: CDR1 LGHDT, CDR2 YNNKEL (reference sequence). The CDR3 contains 14 residues. V trimming: 4 bases; J trimming: 2 bases; junction bases outside the gene matches: 1. DNA of the CDR3: TGTGCCAGCAGCCCGGGACTAGCCACAGATACGCAGTATTTT. It specifies CASSPGLATDTQYF.

V gene TRBV5-1 combines with J gene TRBJ1-4; D may be TRBD1 (5 bases). V shed 4 bases and J shed 6 bases, with 16 bases lying between them. Germline V gives CDR1 SGHRS, CDR2 YFSETQ. The CDR3 consists of 15 residues. The CDR3 nucleotides are TGCGCCAGCAGCCCCCAAAGGTCGGGGCATGAAAAACTGTTTTTT. This sequence encodes CASSPQRSGHEKLFF.

The chain is built from TRBV12-3 or TRBV12-4 and TRBJ2-7; D is ambiguous. Trimming took 0 bases from V and 4 from J, leaving 10 bases between them. This CDR3 spans 14 amino acids. CDR3: CASSLASYGYEQYF. For the CDR3, the DNA is TGTGCCAGCAGTTTAGCGTCGTACGGGTACGAGCAGTACTTC.

The chain links TRBV4-1 to TRBJ2-1, with D hard to call. Per germline, CDR1 MGHRA and CDR2 YSYEKL. The CDR3 is 11 residues long. Trimming took off 1 base at V and 13 bases at J, with 8 bases between the two ends. The DNA for the CDR3 is TGCGCCAGCAGCCAAGTCGAGTCTCAGTTCTTC. Its protein is CASSQVESQFF.

The J gene is TRBJ2-1, the V gene TRBV20-1, with TRBD2 matching over 11 bases. From germline, CDR1 is DFQATT and CDR2 SNEGSKA (reference sequence). The CDR3 is 14 amino acids. J was trimmed by 4 bases and V by 6 bases; bases with no gene match: 5. This chain's CDR3 is CSASRLAGYNEQFF. Here the CDR3 DNA reads TGCAGTGCCTCAAGACTAGCGGGATACAATGAGCAGTTCTTC.

The chain uses TRBV7-8 and TRBJ2-2; 12 bases are a match to TRBD2. In germline, CDR1 is SGHVS, CDR2 FQNEAQ. The J segment lost 5 bases and the V segment lost 5 bases, leaving 0 bases of the junction unmatched. CDR3 length equals 14 residues. CDR3 region: CASSGTSGTGELFF. CDR3 nucleotide sequence: TGTGCCAGCAGCGGGACTAGCGGGACCGGGGAGCTGTTTTTT. Full variable domain (remainder filled in from reference TRBV7-8 and TRBJ2-2): GAGVSQSPRYKVAKRGQDVALRCDPISGHVSLFWYQQALGQGPEFLTYFQNEAQLDKSGLPSDRFFAERPEGSVSTLKIQRTQQEDSAVYLCASSGTSGTGELFFGEGSRLTVL.

The CDR3 DNA reads as TGCAGTGCTAGCCAGGGCCTCTCCTACAATGAGCAGTTCTTC. Protein product: CSASQGLSYNEQFF. This sequence joins TRBV20-1 and TRBJ2-1, with a weak D call TRBD1 (5 bases). This CDR3 has 14 amino acids. CDR1 is DFQATT, CDR2 SNEGSKA, per germline (reference sequence). V was shortened by 3 bases and J by 0 bases, with 9 bases between the two germline ends.

The rearrangement links TRBV4-2 to TRBJ2-1, with 8 bases fitting TRBD2. Germline-derived CDR1 and CDR2 are LGHNA and YNFKEQ. The CDR3 runs 15 residues. Trimming at V came to 6 bases and at J to 6 bases, leaving 10 bases not matched to a gene. CDR3 region: CASRPGLGTSNEQFF. CDR3 nucleotides: TGTGCCAGCAGGCCGGGACTAGGAACGTCCAATGAGCAGTTCTTC.

The rearrangement links TRBV7-9 to TRBJ2-7; D is uncertain. Germline-derived CDR1 and CDR2 are SEHNR and FQNEAQ (reference sequence). This CDR3 contains 14 residues. V gave up 4 bases and J gave up 0 bases, with 10 bases separating them. The CDR3 nucleotides read TGTGCCAGCAGCTCAGTCGTAAGCTCCTACGAGCAGTACTTC. Its protein product is CASSSVVSSYEQYF.

The chain carries TRBV27 and TRBJ2-2, with D unclear. The germline CDR1 and CDR2 sequences are MNHEY and SMNVEV (reference sequence). Trimming shortened V by 3 bases and J by 3 bases, and 8 bases separated the two germline ends. CDR3 size: 14 residues. The CDR3 nucleotides are TGTGCCAGCAGTTTGGTCGTTGACACCGGGGAGCTGTTTTTT. It is translated as CASSLVVDTGELFF.